Presented here are 13 T cell receptor beta chains from one specimen sequenced in a study of cytomegalovirus exposure and HLA in healthy donors. PCR used 60 Vbeta primers and 13 Jbeta primers. Sequencing was performed with immunoSEQ multiplex PCR; in TCRdb, only in-frame clones are kept and a portion is missing. The repertoire holds some 130,000 clones, with over 75% as singletons. Sequencing was done on a sample of PBMCs. These receptors were taken from a male donor in good health and CMV-seropositive.

The chain recombines TRBV28 with TRBJ1-1; no firm D call. Germline assignment: CDR1 MDHEN and CDR2 SYDVKM. The CDR3 has 12 residues. The V end was cut by 6 bases, the J end by 4 bases, with 9 bases between. The CDR3 here is CASRGAGTEAFF. Written as DNA, the CDR3 is TGTGCCAGCAGGGGTGCGGGCACTGAAGCTTTCTTT.

This clone was seen just once. This chain links TRBV28 with TRBJ2-2; TRBD2 agrees at 14 bases. The germline V gene encodes CDR1 MDHEN and CDR2 SYDVKM. This CDR3 has 18 residues. Trimming removed 6 bases from V and 6 bases from J; junction bases left unmatched: 12. The CDR3 loop is CASRFGLAGGESAGELFF. The CDR3 bases are TGTGCCAGCAGATTCGGACTAGCGGGAGGAGAAAGTGCCGGGGAGCTGTTTTTT.

V is TRBV19 and J is TRBJ1-2, with D possibly TRBD1 on 6 matching bases. Germline V gives CDR1 LNHDA, CDR2 SQIVND (reference sequence). The CDR3 contains 13 residues. V was cut by 3 bases and J by 5 bases, with 10 bases left in between. In nucleotides, the CDR3 is TGTGCCAGTAGTATCGGACAGCCTTATGGCTACACCTTC. This codes for CASSIGQPYGYTF.

V gene TRBV6-4 combines with J gene TRBJ2-3; TRBD2 matches 8 bases. The CDR3 contains 13 residues. CDR1 is MRHNA and CDR2 is SNTAGT in the germline V gene. V lost 6 bases to trimming and J lost 4 bases; unmatched junction nucleotides: 3. The CDR3 sequence is CASSSGGADTQYF. The CDR3 DNA follows: TGTGCCAGCAGCTCGGGGGGGGCAGATACGCAGTATTTT.

The chain employs TRBV27 and TRBJ1-2; the D is unclear. Germline V gene data show CDR1 as MNHEY and CDR2 as SMNVEV (reference sequence). The CDR3 totals 14 residues. Between the trimmed V and J ends, which lost 3 bases and 0 bases, there was a span of 8 bases. CDR3 region: CASSFEPSNYGYTF. CDR3 DNA sequence: TGTGCCAGCAGTTTTGAGCCTTCTAACTATGGCTACACCTTC.

This chain uses TRBV28 with TRBJ2-2; the D gene is possibly TRBD2 (7 bases). Germline loops: CDR1 MDHEN, CDR2 SYDVKM. With 7 bases removed from V and 0 bases from J, the gap between germline ends came to 12 bases. This CDR3 contains 15 residues. The chain's CDR3 is CASTEGGTNTGELFF. In nucleotides, the CDR3 is TGTGCCAGCACCGAGGGGGGGACGAACACCGGGGAGCTGTTTTTT.

This chain links TRBV15 with TRBJ2-3; 9 nucleotides line up with TRBD1. The CDR3 totals 16 residues. Germline CDR1 LNHNV, CDR2 YYDKDF (reference sequence). J gave up 8 bases and V 3 bases, and 12 bases lay outside the gene matches. The CDR3 reads CATSSNPGTGFATQYF. CDR3 in DNA: TGTGCCACCAGCAGCAACCCCGGGACAGGGTTTGCTACGCAGTATTTT.

This chain connects TRBV15 to TRBJ1-2, with 7 bases matching TRBD1. The germline gives CDR1 LNHNV, CDR2 YYDKDF (reference sequence). The CDR3 is 13 amino acids. The trim removed 5 bases at V and 5 bases at J, leaving 5 bases unmatched. Here the CDR3 reads CATSPGQRYGYTF. Written as DNA, the CDR3 is TGTGCCACCAGCCCGGGACAGAGGTATGGCTACACCTTC.

This chain joins TRBV19 and TRBJ2-3; 8 nucleotides agree with TRBD2. The germline V gene has CDR1 LNHDA and CDR2 SQIVND (reference sequence). V was pared by 6 bases and J by 0 bases, with 5 bases of the junction left unmatched. This CDR3 is 15 amino acids long. CDR3 nucleotides: TGTGCCAGTAGCCATAGCGGGGCTAGCACAGATACGCAGTATTTT. This translates into CASSHSGASTDTQYF. Combining the CDR3 with reference TRBV19 and TRBJ2-3 gives the whole variable domain DGGITQSPKYLFRKEGQNVTLSCEQNLNHDAMYWYRQDPGQGLRLIYYSQIVNDFQKGDIAEGYSVSREKKESFPLTVTSAQKNPTAFYLCASSHSGASTDTQYFGPGTRLTVL.

This clone was picked up a small number of times. V gene TRBV13 combines with J gene TRBJ2-1; 8 nucleotides align to TRBD1. Germline V gene data show CDR1 as PRHDT and CDR2 as FYEKMQ (reference sequence). The CDR3 is 17 residues long. V lost 3 bases and J lost 9; bases outside the gene matches: 16. The DNA of the CDR3 is TGTGCCAGCAGCTTCTCGACAGGGGCCTCTTTAGGCATTGAGCAGTTCTTC. Translated, it gives CASSFSTGASLGIEQFF.

For this clone: A read error may account for a junction end that differs from germline. This rearrangement joins TRBV7-9 to TRBJ2-2; 7 bases fit TRBD2. The germline V gene encodes CDR1 SEHNR and CDR2 FQNEAQ (reference sequence). The CDR3 is 16 residues long. In DNA, the CDR3 is TGTTCCAGCAGCTTAGTCGGCGGGAGGAACACCGGGGAGCTGTTTTTT. Translated, it gives CSSSLVGGRNTGELFF.

This chain joins TRBV10-3 and TRBJ2-3; perhaps TRBD2 as D (5 bases). Germline-derived CDR1 and CDR2 are ENHRY and SYGVKD. V gave up 10 bases and J gave up 6 bases, with 11 bases separating them. The CDR3 totals 11 residues. CDR3 nucleotides: TGTGCCACCGGGAAGGAGGATACGCAGTATTTT. Its protein is CATGKEDTQYF.

This clone was seen more than once but under ten times. The gene calls are TRBV7-2 and TRBJ1-1; D not certain. Germline CDR1 is SGHTA and CDR2 is FQGNSA. This CDR3 spans 13 amino acids. Trimming shortened V by 3 bases and J by 4 bases, and 9 bases separated the two germline ends. The CDR3 loop reads CASSLRAGTEAFF. As DNA, the CDR3 is TGTGCCAGCAGCTTGAGGGCGGGCACTGAAGCTTTCTTT. The full variable domain, rest sourced from reference TRBV7-2 and TRBJ1-1, is GAGVSQSPSNKVTEKGKDVELRCDPISGHTALYWYRQSLGQGLEFLIYFQGNSAPDKSGLPSDRFSAERTGGSVSTLTIQRTQQEDSAVYLCASSLRAGTEAFFGQGTRLTVV.